Presented here are 18 T cell receptor beta chains from one specimen sequenced in a study of blood T cell repertoires in COVID-19. The data were produced by immunoSEQ multiplex PCR, yet TCRdb's version contains in-frame clones alone and is incomplete. The sample consists of about 160,000 clones, about 80% of them appearing once. Input material: peripheral blood. The receptors were sampled from a man aged 55-75 years with acute or convalescent COVID-19.

The genes are TRBV5-4 and TRBJ1-4; 8 bases fit TRBD1. The CDR3 totals 14 residues. V shed 0 bases, J shed 8 bases, and the junction held 3 bases outside the gene matches. Germline-derived CDR1 and CDR2 are SGHNT and YYREEE (reference sequence). The CDR3 DNA reads as TGTGCCAGCAGCTTGGGGACAGGGCGGGAAAAACTGTTTTTT. It yields the protein CASSLGTGREKLFF.

The chain carries TRBV21-1 and TRBJ1-1. TRBV21-1 counts as a pseudogene. CDR3 size: 17 residues. Here the CDR3 reads CASSNSSAPSADTEAFF. CDR3 sequence (DNA): TGTGCCAGCAGCAATTCATCGGCTCCCTCCGCGGACACTGAAGCTTTCTTT.

This clone is a singleton in its sample. The chain employs TRBV18 and TRBJ2-7, with D unclear. Germline CDR1 KGHSH, CDR2 LQKENI. V lost 3 bases and J lost 6, with 15 bases in between. The CDR3 is made up of 14 amino acids. The CDR3, as DNA: TGTGCCAGCTCACCCACAGTCGGTTTGGGCGAGCAGTACTTC. Its protein is CASSPTVGLGEQYF.

The J gene is TRBJ2-7, the V gene TRBV6-5; possibly TRBD2 for D (6 bases). The germline V gene encodes CDR1 MNHEY and CDR2 SVGAGI. V was trimmed by 6 bases and J by 3 bases, leaving 12 bases between them. This CDR3 region has 13 residues. In DNA, the CDR3 is TGTGCCAGCAGCCCCGGGAGTTTCTACGAGCAGTACTTC. Protein product: CASSPGSFYEQYF.

The J gene is TRBJ2-3, the V gene TRBV27, with 11 bases that match TRBD2. V shed 3 bases, J shed 1 base, and the junction held 12 bases outside the gene matches. The CDR3 consists of 19 residues. Germline CDR1 is MNHEY and CDR2 is SMNVEV (reference sequence). CDR3 amino acids: CASSLTSGNLGGGTDTQYF. In DNA form, the CDR3 reads TGTGCCAGCAGTTTGACTAGCGGGAATTTGGGGGGCGGCACAGATACGCAGTATTTT.

The chain recombines TRBV5-1 with TRBJ2-7; 9 positions match TRBD2. The germline V gene has CDR1 SGHRS and CDR2 YFSETQ. The CDR3 is 13 amino acids. The trim removed 4 bases at V and 2 bases at J, leaving 1 base unmatched. The CDR3 protein is CASSPSGAYEQYF. CDR3 in DNA: TGCGCCAGCAGCCCTAGCGGGGCCTACGAGCAGTACTTC.

This chain links TRBV5-4 with TRBJ2-3; 12 bases line up with TRBD2. V gave up 3 bases and J gave up 0 bases; unmatched junction bases: 2. This CDR3 spans 16 amino acids. Germline CDR1 reads SGHNT; CDR2 reads YYREEE (reference sequence). The CDR3 sequence: CASSWTSGASTDTQYF. In DNA form, the CDR3 reads TGTGCCAGCAGCTGGACTAGCGGGGCCAGCACAGATACGCAGTATTTT.

V usage is TRBV2 and J usage is TRBJ2-7; 8 bases align to TRBD1. CDR1 and CDR2 (germline): SNHLY, FYNNEI. This CDR3 comprises 15 residues. The V segment lost 8 bases and the J segment 0 bases; nucleotides outside the gene matches: 9. The CDR3 reads CASQFRDRLSYEQYF. The DNA of the CDR3 is TGTGCCAGCCAATTCCGGGACAGGCTCTCCTACGAGCAGTACTTC.

The chain joins TRBV28 to TRBJ1-1; 9 bases are shared with TRBD1. CDR3 length equals 18 residues. V was pared by 1 base and J by 4 bases, with 13 bases of the junction left unmatched. The V gene's germline CDR1 is MDHEN and CDR2 SYDVKM. CDR3 sequence: CASSLLGVTGGSFTEAFF. DNA for the CDR3: TGTGCCAGCAGTTTATTAGGCGTTACAGGGGGCTCGTTCACTGAAGCTTTCTTT.

V and J are TRBV5-4 and TRBJ2-1; 8 bases map to TRBD1. The CDR3 sequence is 15 residues long. CDR1 is SGHNT and CDR2 is YYREEE in the germline V gene (reference sequence). J lost 9 bases, V lost 2 bases, and 10 bases had no gene match. CDR3 DNA: TGTGCCAGCAGCTTCTGGACAGGGAGCGGCGGTGAGCAGTTCTTC. Translation: CASSFWTGSGGEQFF.

The chain links TRBV7-2 to TRBJ1-5; D might be TRBD1 (5 bases). The V end lost 4 bases, the J end lost 5 bases, and 18 bases lay between the germline ends. Germline lookup yields CDR1 SGHTA and CDR2 FQGNSA. This CDR3 spans 16 amino acids. This chain's CDR3 is CASSYRIGGSYQPQHF. The CDR3 region has the DNA TGTGCCAGCAGCTACCGGATCGGGGGATCATATCAGCCCCAGCATTTT. Drawing the rest from reference TRBV7-2 and TRBJ1-5, the complete variable domain is GAGVSQSPSNKVTEKGKDVELRCDPISGHTALYWYRQSLGQGLEFLIYFQGNSAPDKSGLPSDRFSAERTGGSVSTLTIQRTQQEDSAVYLCASSYRIGGSYQPQHFGDGTRLSIL.

A single count supports this clone. V is TRBV4-3 and J is TRBJ1-6, with D hard to call. The germline gives CDR1 LGHNA, CDR2 YSLEER. There are 17 residues in the CDR3. V shed 0 bases and J shed 13 bases, with 22 bases lying between them. Written as DNA, the CDR3 is TGCGCCAGCAGCCAAGAACCCGGAGGGAAGGGATCCTGGCCCCTCCACTTT. Translated, it gives CASSQEPGGKGSWPLHF.

In nucleotides, the CDR3 is TGTGCCAGCAGCAAGGACAGGAACACTGAAGCTTTCTTT. This encodes CASSKDRNTEAFF. This chain joins TRBV7-3 and TRBJ1-1, with D possibly TRBD1 on 6 matching bases. V was pared by 5 bases and J by 1 base, with 8 bases between. The CDR3 sequence is 13 residues long. The germline V gene encodes CDR1 SGHTA and CDR2 FQGTGA.

In its sample, this clone was seen once. CDR3 DNA: TGTGCCAGCAGCTGGGGTGGGGCAGGCTCTGGAAACACCATATATTTT. Its protein is CASSWGGAGSGNTIYF. V gene TRBV5-6 combines with J gene TRBJ1-3, with a weak D call TRBD1 (5 bases). V shed 3 bases and J shed 0 bases, with 13 bases lying between them. The CDR3 runs to 16 residues. Germline-derived CDR1 and CDR2 are SGHDT and YYEEEE.

The chain links TRBV9 to TRBJ1-6, with 7 bases fitting TRBD1. Germline V gives CDR1 SGDLS, CDR2 YYNGEE. The CDR3 covers 14 residues. The ends lost 2 bases at V and 6 bases at J; junction bases unmatched: 2. The CDR3, as DNA: TGTGCCAGCAGCGTTGCAGGGGGTAATTCACCCCTCCACTTT. Translating gives CASSVAGGNSPLHF.

This clone showed up just once. The genes are TRBV27 and TRBJ1-2; TRBD1 aligns across 7 bases. Trimming cost V 4 bases and J 0 bases; bases outside gene matches: 8. The CDR3 has 16 amino acids. Looked up from germline, CDR1 is MNHEY and CDR2 is SMNVEV (reference sequence). The CDR3 protein is CASSSPTTGTNYGYTF. DNA for the CDR3: TGTGCCAGCAGTTCTCCTACGACAGGGACTAACTATGGCTACACCTTC.

This chain joins TRBV5-1 and TRBJ2-1; 9 nucleotides line up with TRBD1. Germline trimming cut 0 bases from V and 8 bases from J; bases unmatched to any gene: 3. CDR1 and CDR2 (germline): SGHRS, YFSETQ. CDR3 length: 14 residues. This chain's CDR3 is CASSLAQGAYEQFF. Written as DNA, the CDR3 is TGCGCCAGCAGCTTGGCACAGGGGGCCTATGAGCAGTTCTTC.

This clone has a handful of counts. The rearrangement links TRBV30 to TRBJ1-1; D call uncertain. The V end lost 0 bases, the J end lost 5 bases, and 7 bases lay between the germline ends. The CDR3 has 12 residues. Per germline, CDR1 GTSNPN and CDR2 SVGIG (reference sequence). This CDR3 reads CAWSVGRTEAFF. The CDR3 region has the DNA TGTGCCTGGAGTGTTGGGAGGACTGAAGCTTTCTTT.